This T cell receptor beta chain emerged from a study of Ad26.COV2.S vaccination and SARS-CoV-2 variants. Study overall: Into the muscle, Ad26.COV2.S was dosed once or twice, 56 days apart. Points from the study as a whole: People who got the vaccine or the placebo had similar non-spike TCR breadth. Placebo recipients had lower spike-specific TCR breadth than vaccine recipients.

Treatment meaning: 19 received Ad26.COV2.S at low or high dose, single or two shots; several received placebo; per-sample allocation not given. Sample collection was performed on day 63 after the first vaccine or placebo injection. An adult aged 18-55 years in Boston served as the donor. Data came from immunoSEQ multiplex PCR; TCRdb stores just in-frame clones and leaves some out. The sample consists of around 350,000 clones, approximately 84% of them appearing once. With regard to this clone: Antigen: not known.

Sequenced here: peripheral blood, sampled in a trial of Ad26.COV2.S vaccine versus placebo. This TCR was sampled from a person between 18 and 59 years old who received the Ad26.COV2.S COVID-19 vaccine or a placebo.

The CDR3 reads CASSVGWGDGEQFF. The CDR3 region has the DNA TGTGCCAGCAGCGTAGGATGGGGGGACGGGGAGCAGTTCTTC. The rearrangement joins TRBV9 to TRBJ2-1, with TRBD2 as a possible D gene (6 bases). The germline V and J ends were trimmed by 0 bases and 10 bases, with 14 bases remaining between them. The germline gives CDR1 SGDLS, CDR2 YYNGEE. The CDR3 is 14 residues long.